This T cell receptor (beta chain) derives from a study of T-cell reconstitution after alpha-beta-depleted transplantation in children. Germline V gene lookup returns CDR1 SEHNR and CDR2 FQNEAQ (reference sequence). Trimming pared 1 base from V and 7 bases from J, leaving 4 bases between. CDR3 length: 12 amino acids. Preparation of the TCRbeta library involved a method that used unique molecular identifiers. TCRdb fed the PCR reads into MiXCR, producing one record per CDR3 protein. This table has some 530,000 distinct CDR3 sequences, approximately 12% appearing once. This clonotype appeared a few times.

The sequence derives from a human donor who donated a stem cell graft to a child with combined immunodeficiency. The chain is built from TRBV7-9 and TRBJ2-2, with D unclear. The sequencing used PBMCs from the stem cell graft donor, collected from the stem cell graft. The chain's CDR3 is CASSLVNGELFF. The CDR3 DNA reads TGTGCCAGCAGCTTAGTAAACGGGGAGCTGTTTTTT.